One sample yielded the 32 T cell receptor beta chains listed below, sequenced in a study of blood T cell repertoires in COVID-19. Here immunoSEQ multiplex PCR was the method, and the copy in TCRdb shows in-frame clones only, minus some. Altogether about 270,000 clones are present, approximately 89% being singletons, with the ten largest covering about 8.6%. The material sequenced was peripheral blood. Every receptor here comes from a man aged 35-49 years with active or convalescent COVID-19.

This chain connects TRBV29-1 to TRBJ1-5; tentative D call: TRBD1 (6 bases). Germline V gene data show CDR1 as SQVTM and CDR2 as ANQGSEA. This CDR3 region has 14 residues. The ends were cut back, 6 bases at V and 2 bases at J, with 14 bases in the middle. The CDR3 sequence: CSVAAGDGNQPQHF. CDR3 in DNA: TGCAGCGTCGCCGCAGGGGACGGCAATCAGCCCCAGCATTTT.

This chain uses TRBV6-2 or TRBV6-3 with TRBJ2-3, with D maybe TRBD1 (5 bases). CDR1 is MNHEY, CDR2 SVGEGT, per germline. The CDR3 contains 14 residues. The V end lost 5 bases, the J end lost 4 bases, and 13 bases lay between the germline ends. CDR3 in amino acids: CASSGEWGADTQYF. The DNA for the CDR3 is TGTGCCAGCAGTGGAGAGTGGGGCGCAGATACGCAGTATTTT.

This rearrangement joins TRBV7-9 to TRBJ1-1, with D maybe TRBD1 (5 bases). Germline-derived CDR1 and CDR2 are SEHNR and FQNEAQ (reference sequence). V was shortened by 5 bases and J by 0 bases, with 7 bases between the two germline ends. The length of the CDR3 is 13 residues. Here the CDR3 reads CASSLTVNTEAFF. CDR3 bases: TGTGCCAGCAGCCTGACAGTGAACACTGAAGCTTTCTTT.

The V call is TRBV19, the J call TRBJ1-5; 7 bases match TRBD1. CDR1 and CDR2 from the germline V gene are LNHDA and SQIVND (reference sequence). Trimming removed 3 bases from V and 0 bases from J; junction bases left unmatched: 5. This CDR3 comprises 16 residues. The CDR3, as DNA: TGTGCCAGTAGTATCGACAGGGCTTATAGCAATCAGCCCCAGCATTTT. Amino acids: CASSIDRAYSNQPQHF.

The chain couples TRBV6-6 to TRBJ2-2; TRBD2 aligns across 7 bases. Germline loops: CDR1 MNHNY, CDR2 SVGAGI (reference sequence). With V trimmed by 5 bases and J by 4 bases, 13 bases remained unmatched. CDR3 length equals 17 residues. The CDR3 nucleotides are TGTGCCAGCAGTCGCACGGCGGGCGGGGGAACCACCGGGGAGCTGTTTTTT. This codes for CASSRTAGGGTTGELFF.

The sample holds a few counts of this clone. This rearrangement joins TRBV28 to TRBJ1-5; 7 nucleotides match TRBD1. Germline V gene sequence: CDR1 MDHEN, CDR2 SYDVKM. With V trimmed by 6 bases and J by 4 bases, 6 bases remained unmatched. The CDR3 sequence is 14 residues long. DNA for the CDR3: TGTGCCAGCAGGACAGGGTTTTGGAATCAGCCCCAGCATTTT. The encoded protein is CASRTGFWNQPQHF.

The CDR3 loop is CASSLARGGGPTDTQYF. The CDR3 DNA sequence: TGCGCCAGCAGCTTGGCGCGGGGAGGTGGTCCCACAGATACGCAGTATTTT. The chain couples TRBV5-1 to TRBJ2-3, with a tentative D call TRBD2 (6 bases). The CDR3 runs to 17 residues. V lost 0 bases and J lost 2, with 16 bases in between. In germline, CDR1 is SGHRS, CDR2 YFSETQ.

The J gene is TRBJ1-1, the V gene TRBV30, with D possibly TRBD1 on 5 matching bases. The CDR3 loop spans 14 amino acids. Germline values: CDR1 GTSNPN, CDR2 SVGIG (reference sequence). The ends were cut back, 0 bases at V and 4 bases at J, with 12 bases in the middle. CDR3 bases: TGTGCCTGGAGTGTTACTGGGGCCGGCACTGAAGCTTTCTTT. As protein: CAWSVTGAGTEAFF.

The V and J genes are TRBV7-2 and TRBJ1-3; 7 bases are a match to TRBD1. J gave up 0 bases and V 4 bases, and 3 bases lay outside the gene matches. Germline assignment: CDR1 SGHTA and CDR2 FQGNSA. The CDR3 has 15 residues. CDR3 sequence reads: CASSSQGYSGNTIYF. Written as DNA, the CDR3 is TGTGCCAGCAGCTCACAGGGGTACTCTGGAAACACCATATATTTT.

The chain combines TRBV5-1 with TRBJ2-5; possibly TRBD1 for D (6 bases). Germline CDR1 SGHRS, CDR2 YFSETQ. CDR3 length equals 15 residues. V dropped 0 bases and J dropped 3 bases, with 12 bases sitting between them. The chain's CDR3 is CASSLGDRIEETQYF. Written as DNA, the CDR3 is TGCGCCAGCAGCTTGGGTGACAGGATCGAAGAGACCCAGTACTTC.

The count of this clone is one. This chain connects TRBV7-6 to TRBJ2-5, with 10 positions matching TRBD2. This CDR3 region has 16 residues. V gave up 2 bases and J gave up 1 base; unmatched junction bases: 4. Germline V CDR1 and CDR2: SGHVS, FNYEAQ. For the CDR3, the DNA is TGTGCCAGCAGCTTAACTCTAGCGGGGGCCCAAGAGACCCAGTACTTC. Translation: CASSLTLAGAQETQYF. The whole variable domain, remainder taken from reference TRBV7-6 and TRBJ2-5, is GAGVSQSPRYKVTKRGQDVALRCDPISGHVSLYWYRQALGQGPEFLTYFNYEAQQDKSGLPNDRFSAERPEGSISTLTIQRTEQRDSAMYRCASSLTLAGAQETQYFGPGTRLLVL.

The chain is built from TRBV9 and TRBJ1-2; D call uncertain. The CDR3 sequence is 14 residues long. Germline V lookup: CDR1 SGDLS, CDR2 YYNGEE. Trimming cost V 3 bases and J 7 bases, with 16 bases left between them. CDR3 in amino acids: CASSATGSGGGYTF. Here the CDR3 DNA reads TGTGCCAGCAGCGCGACCGGGAGTGGAGGTGGCTACACCTTC. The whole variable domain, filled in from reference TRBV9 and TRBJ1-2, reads DSGVTQTPKHLITATGQRVTLRCSPRSGDLSVYWYQQSLDQGLQFLIQYYNGEERAKGNILERFSAQQFPDLHSELNLSSLELGDSALYFCASSATGSGGGYTFGSGTRLTVV.

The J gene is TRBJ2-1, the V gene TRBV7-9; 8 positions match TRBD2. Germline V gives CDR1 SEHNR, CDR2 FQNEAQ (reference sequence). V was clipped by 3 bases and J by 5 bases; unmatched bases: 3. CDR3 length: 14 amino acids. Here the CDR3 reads CASSFERGNNEQFF. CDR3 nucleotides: TGTGCCAGCAGCTTCGAGCGGGGGAACAATGAGCAGTTCTTC. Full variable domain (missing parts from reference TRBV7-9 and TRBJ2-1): DTGVSQNPRHKITKRGQNVTFRCDPISEHNRLYWYRQTLGQGPEFLTYFQNEAQLEKSRLLSDRFSAERPKGSFSTLEIQRTEQGDSAMYLCASSFERGNNEQFFGPGTRLTVL.

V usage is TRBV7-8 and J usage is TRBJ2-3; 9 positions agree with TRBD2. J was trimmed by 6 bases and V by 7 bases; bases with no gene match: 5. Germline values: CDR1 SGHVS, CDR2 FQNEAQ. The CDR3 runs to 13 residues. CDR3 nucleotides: TGTGCCAGCAAGCGGGAGGCTGGGGATACGCAGTATTTT. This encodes CASKREAGDTQYF.

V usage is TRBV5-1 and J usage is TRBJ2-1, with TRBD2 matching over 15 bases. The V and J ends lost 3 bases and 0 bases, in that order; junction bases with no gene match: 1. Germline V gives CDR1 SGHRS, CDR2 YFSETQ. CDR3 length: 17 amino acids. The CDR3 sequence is CASSWTSGRASYNEQFF. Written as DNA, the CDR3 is TGCGCCAGCAGCTGGACTAGCGGGAGGGCCTCCTACAATGAGCAGTTCTTC.

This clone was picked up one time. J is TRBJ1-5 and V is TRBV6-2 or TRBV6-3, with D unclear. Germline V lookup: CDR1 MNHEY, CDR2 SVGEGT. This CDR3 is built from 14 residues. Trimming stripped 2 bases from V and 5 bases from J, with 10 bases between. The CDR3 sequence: CASSYSGEYQPQHF. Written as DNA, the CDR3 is TGTGCCAGCAGTTACAGCGGGGAATATCAGCCCCAGCATTTT.

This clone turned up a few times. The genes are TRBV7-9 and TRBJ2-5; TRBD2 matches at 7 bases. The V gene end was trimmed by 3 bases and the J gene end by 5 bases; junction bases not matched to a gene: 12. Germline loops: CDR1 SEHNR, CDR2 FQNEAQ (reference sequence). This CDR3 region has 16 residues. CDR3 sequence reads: CASSFSFSEAGETQYF. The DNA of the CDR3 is TGTGCCAGCAGCTTTAGCTTCTCCGAAGCGGGGGAGACCCAGTACTTC.

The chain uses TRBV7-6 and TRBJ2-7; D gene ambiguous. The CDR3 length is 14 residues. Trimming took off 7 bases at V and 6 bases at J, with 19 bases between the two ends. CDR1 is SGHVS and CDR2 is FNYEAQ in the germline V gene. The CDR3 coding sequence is TGTGCCAGCACCGATAGAACCGGTTTTGCCGAGCAGTACTTC. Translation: CASTDRTGFAEQYF.

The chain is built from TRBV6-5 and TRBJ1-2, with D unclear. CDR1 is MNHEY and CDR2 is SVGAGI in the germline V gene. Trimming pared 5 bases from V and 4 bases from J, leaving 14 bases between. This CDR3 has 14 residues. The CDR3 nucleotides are TGTGCCAGCAGTACAAGGACGGGGATCTATGGCTACACCTTC. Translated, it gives CASSTRTGIYGYTF.

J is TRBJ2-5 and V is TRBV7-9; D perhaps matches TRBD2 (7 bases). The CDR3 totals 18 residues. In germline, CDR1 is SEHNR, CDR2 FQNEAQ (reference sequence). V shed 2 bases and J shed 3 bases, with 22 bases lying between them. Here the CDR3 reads CASSLSLGGQYVEETQYF. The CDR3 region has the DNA TGTGCCAGCAGCTTAAGTTTGGGGGGGCAGTACGTAGAAGAGACCCAGTACTTC. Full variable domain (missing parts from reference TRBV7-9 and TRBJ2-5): DTGVSQNPRHKITKRGQNVTFRCDPISEHNRLYWYRQTLGQGPEFLTYFQNEAQLEKSRLLSDRFSAERPKGSFSTLEIQRTEQGDSAMYLCASSLSLGGQYVEETQYFGPGTRLLVL.

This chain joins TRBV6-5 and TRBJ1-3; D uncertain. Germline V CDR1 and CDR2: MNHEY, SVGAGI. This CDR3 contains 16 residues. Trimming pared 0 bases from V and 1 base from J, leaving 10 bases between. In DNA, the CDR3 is TGTGCCAGCAGTTACTCGATGCGGGGTTCTGGAAACACCATATATTTT. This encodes CASSYSMRGSGNTIYF.

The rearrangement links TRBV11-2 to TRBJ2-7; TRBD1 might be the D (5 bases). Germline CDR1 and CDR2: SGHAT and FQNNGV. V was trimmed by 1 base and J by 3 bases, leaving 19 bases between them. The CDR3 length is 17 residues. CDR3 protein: CASSLVLSPDRYYEQYF. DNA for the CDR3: TGTGCCAGCAGCTTAGTTTTATCCCCAGACAGATACTACGAGCAGTACTTC. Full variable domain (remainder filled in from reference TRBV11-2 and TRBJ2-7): EAGVAQSPRYKIIEKRQSVAFWCNPISGHATLYWYQQILGQGPKLLIQFQNNGVVDDSQLPKDRFSAERLKGVDSTLKIQPAKLEDSAVYLCASSLVLSPDRYYEQYFGPGTRLTVT.

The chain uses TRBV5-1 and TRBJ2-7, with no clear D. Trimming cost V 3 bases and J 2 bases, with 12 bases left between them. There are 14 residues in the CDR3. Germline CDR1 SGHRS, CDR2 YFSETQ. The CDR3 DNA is TGCGCCAGCAGCTACCAGAAAGAAACCTACGAGCAGTACTTC. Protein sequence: CASSYQKETYEQYF. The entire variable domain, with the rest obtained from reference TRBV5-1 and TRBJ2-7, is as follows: KAGVTQTPRYLIKTRGQQVTLSCSPISGHRSVSWYQQTPGQGLQFLFEYFSETQRNKGNFPGRFSGRQFSNSRSEMNVSTLELGDSALYLCASSYQKETYEQYFGPGTRLTVT.

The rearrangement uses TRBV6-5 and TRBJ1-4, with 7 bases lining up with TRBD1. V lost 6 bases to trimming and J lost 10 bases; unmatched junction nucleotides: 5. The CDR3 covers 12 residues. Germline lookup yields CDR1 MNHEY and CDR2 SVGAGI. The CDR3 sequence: CASSTGVGKLFF. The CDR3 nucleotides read TGTGCCAGCAGCACAGGGGTCGGAAAACTGTTTTTT.

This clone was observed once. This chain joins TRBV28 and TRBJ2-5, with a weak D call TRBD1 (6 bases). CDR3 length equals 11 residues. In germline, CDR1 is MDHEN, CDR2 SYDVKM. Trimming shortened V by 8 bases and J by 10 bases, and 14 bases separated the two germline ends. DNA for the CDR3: TGTGCCAGCGGGCCGAAGGGGGTCCAGTACTTC. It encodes CASGPKGVQYF.

The CDR3 reads CASRRGLVYGYTF. CDR3 DNA: TGTGCCAGCAGAAGGGGGTTGGTCTATGGCTACACCTTC. The V and J genes are TRBV6-5 and TRBJ1-2; the D gene is possibly TRBD1 (6 bases). The CDR3 contains 13 residues. CDR1 and CDR2 from the germline V gene are MNHEY and SVGAGI. The germline V and J ends were trimmed by 6 bases and 4 bases, with 12 bases remaining between them.

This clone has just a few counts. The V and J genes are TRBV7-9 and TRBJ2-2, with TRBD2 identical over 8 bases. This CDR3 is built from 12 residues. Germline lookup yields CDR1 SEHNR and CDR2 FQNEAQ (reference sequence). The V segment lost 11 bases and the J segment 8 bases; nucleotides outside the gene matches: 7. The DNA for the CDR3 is TGTGCCTTACGGGGGGGCACTGGGGAGCTGTTTTTT. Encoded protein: CALRGGTGELFF.

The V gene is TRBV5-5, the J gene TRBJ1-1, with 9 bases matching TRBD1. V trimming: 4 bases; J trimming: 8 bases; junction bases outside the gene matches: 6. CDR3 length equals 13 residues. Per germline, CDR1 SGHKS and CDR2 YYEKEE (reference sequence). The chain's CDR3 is CASSRDRVWEAFF. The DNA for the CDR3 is TGTGCCAGCAGCCGGGACAGGGTTTGGGAAGCTTTCTTT.

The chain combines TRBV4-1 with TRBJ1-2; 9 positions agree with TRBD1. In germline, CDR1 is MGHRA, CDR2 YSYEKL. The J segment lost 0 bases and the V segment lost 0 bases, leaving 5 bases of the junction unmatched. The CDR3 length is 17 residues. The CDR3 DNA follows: TGCGCCAGCAGCCAAGAGGACAGGGGCTATGCTAACTATGGCTACACCTTC. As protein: CASSQEDRGYANYGYTF.

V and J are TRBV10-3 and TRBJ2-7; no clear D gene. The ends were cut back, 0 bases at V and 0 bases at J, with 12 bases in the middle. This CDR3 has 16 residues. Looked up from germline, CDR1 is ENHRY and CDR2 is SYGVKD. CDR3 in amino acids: CAISESVRALSYEQYF. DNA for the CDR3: TGTGCCATCAGTGAGTCGGTAAGAGCCCTCTCCTACGAGCAGTACTTC.

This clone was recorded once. The CDR3 sequence: CASKTRTGYNGYTF. Here the CDR3 DNA reads TGTGCCAGCAAAACCAGGACAGGGTATAATGGCTACACCTTC. The rearrangement links TRBV27 to TRBJ1-2; 8 bases line up with TRBD1. Germline V gene sequence: CDR1 MNHEY, CDR2 SMNVEV (reference sequence). CDR3 size: 14 residues. The junction had 10 bases not matched to a gene; V was cut back by 7 bases and J by 6 bases.

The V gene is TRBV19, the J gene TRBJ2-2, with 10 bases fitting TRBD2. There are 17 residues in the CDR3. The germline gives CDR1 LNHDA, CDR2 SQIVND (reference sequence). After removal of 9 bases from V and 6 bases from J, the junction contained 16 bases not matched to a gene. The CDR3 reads CASVSGRAASGAGELFF. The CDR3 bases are TGTGCCAGCGTAAGCGGGAGGGCAGCCTCGGGGGCCGGGGAGCTGTTTTTT.